These 6 T cell receptor beta chains share one sample of origin, sequenced in a study of blood T cell repertoires in COVID-19. Repertoires were generated with immunoSEQ multiplex PCR, while TCRdb's copy carries only in-frame clones and drops some. Among fewer than 250,000 clones listed, approximately 83% were seen once. Sequencing was performed on PBMCs or T cells enriched from blood (not recorded which). Every receptor here comes from a woman aged 40 to 50 who had been exposed to COVID-19.

This chain joins TRBV6-5 and TRBJ2-5; no definite D call. The length of the CDR3 is 16 residues. The germline V gene encodes CDR1 MNHEY and CDR2 SVGAGI. The ends were cut back, 2 bases at V and 5 bases at J, with 18 bases in the middle. For the CDR3, the DNA is TGTGCCAGCAGTTACACAGTGCGCCCCCCGACCGAGACCCAGTACTTC. This translates into CASSYTVRPPTETQYF.

This clone has only one observation. V is TRBV6-1 and J is TRBJ2-3, with 7 bases identical to TRBD2. After removal of 3 bases from V and 0 bases from J, the junction contained 3 bases not matched to a gene. In germline, CDR1 is MNHNS, CDR2 SASEGT. The CDR3 is made up of 15 amino acids. CDR3 DNA: TGTGCCAGCAGTGATGGGGAGGGGAGCACAGATACGCAGTATTTT. The encoded protein is CASSDGEGSTDTQYF.

This chain connects TRBV7-9 to TRBJ1-2; tentatively, D is TRBD1 (6 bases). Looked up from germline, CDR1 is SEHNR and CDR2 is FQNEAQ (reference sequence). Trimming took 5 bases from V and 3 from J, leaving 13 bases between them. The length of the CDR3 is 14 residues. DNA for the CDR3: TGTGCCAGCAGCCCTACAGGGCAGGACTATGGCTACACCTTC. This encodes CASSPTGQDYGYTF.

The sample holds one count of this clone. Written as DNA, the CDR3 is TGTGCCAGCAGTTACGGCAACAGGGCTGAAGCTTTCTTT. It translates to CASSYGNRAEAFF. The gene calls are TRBV6-5 and TRBJ1-1, with D tentatively TRBD1 (6 bases). V was trimmed by 2 bases and J by 6 bases, leaving 10 bases between them. The CDR3 is 13 residues long. Looked up from germline, CDR1 is MNHEY and CDR2 is SVGAGI.

The chain combines TRBV9 with TRBJ1-4; 8 bases fit TRBD1. The CDR3 length is 18 residues. Germline trimming cut 0 bases from V and 0 bases from J; bases unmatched to any gene: 7. The V gene's germline CDR1 is SGDLS and CDR2 YYNGEE. CDR3 coding DNA: TGTGCCAGCAGCGTAGGAACAGGGGGTTCTGCAACTAATGAAAAACTGTTTTTT. Protein product: CASSVGTGGSATNEKLFF.

This chain links TRBV12-1 with TRBJ2-7; the table assigns TRBD1, which was not confirmed against the DNA. TRBV12-1 is an annotated pseudogene. The CDR3 sequence is 14 residues long. CDR3 protein: CASQGQGGIYEQYF. In nucleotides, the CDR3 is TGTGCCAGTCAGGGACAGGGGGGGATCTACGAGCAGTACTTC.